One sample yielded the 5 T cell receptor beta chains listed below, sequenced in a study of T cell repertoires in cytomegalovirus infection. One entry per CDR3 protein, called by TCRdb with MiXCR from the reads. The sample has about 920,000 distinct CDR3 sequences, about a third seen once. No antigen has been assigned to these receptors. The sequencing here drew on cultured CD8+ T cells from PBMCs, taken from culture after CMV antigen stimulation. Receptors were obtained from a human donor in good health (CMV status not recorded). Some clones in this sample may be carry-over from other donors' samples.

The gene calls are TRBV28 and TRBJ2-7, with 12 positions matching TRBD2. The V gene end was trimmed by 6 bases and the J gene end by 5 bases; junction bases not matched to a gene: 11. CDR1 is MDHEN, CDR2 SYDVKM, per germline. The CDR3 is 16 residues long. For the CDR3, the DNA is TGTGCCAGCAGCCTCCACGGACTAGCGGGGCTGAACGAGCAGTACGTC. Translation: CASSLHGLAGLNEQYV.

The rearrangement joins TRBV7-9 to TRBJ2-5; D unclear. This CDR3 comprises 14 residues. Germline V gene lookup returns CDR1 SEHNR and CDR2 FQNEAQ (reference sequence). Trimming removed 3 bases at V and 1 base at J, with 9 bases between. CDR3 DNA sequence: TGTGCCAGCAGCTTTAAAACAGCCCAAGAGACCCAGTACTTC. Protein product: CASSFKTAQETQYF. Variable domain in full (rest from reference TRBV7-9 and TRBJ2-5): DTGVSQNPRHKITKRGQNVTFRCDPISEHNRLYWYRQTLGQGPEFLTYFQNEAQLEKSRLLSDRFSAERPKGSFSTLEIQRTEQGDSAMYLCASSFKTAQETQYFGPGTRLLVL.

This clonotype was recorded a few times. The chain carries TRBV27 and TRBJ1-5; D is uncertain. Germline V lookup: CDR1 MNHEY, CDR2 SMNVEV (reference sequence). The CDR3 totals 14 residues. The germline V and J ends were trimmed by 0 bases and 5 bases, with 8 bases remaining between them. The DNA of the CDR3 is TGTGCCAGCAGTTTATCGGCAAGAGATCAGCCCCAGCATTTT. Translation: CASSLSARDQPQHF.

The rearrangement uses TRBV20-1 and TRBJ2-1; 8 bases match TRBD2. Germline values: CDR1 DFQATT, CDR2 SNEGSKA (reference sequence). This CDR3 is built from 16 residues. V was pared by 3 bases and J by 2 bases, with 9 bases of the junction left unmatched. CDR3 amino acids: CSARPTSGPTYNEQFF. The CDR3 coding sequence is TGCAGTGCTAGGCCTACTAGCGGACCTACCTACAATGAGCAGTTCTTC.

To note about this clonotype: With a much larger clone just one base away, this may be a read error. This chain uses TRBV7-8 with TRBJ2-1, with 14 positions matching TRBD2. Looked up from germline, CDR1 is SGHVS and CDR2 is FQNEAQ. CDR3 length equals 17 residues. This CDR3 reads CVSSPGTSGGLYNEQFF. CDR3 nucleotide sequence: TGTGTCAGCAGCCCGGGGACTAGCGGGGGACTCTACAATGAGCAGTTCTTC. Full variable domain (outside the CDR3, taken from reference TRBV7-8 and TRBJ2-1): GAGVSQSPRYKVAKRGQDVALRCDPISGHVSLFWYQQALGQGPEFLTYFQNEAQLDKSGLPSDRFFAERPEGSVSTLKIQRTQQEDSAVYLCVSSPGTSGGLYNEQFFGPGTRLTVL.